This TCR beta chain was retrieved from a study of T cell changes during pregnancy in multiple sclerosis. V gave up 3 bases and J gave up 3 bases; unmatched junction bases: 5. The CDR3 sequence is 15 residues long. CDR1 and CDR2 from the germline V gene are GTSNPN and SVGIG (reference sequence). The protocol was immunoSEQ multiplex PCR, while the TCRdb copy is restricted to in-frame clones and leaves out a portion. The sample lists roughly 42,000 clones; approximately 91% were seen once. Here the sequenced sample was CD4+ T cells from peripheral blood mononuclear cells, taken in the first trimester of pregnancy. The V call is TRBV30, the J call TRBJ1-5, with TRBD1 identical over 10 bases. The receptor comes from a female donor with multiple sclerosis, enrolled in a pregnancy study. The CDR3 here is CAWRGTGVNNQPQHF. Here the CDR3 DNA reads TGTGCCTGGAGGGGGACAGGGGTCAACAATCAGCCCCAGCATTTT.